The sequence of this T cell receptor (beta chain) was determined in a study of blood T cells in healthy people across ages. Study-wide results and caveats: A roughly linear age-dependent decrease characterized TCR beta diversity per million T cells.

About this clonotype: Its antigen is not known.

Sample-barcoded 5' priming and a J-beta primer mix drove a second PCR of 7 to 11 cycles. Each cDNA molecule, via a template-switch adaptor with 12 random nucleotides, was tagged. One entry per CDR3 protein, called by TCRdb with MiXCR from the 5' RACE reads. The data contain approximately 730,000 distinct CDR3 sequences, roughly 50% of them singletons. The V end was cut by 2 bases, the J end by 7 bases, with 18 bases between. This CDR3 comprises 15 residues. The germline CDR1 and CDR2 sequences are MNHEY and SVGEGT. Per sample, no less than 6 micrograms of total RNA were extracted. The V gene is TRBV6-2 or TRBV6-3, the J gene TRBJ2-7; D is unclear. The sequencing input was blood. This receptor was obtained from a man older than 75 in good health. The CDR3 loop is CASSYPRSLFGEQYF. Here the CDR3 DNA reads TGTGCCAGCAGTTACCCTCGATCCTTATTTGGGGAGCAGTACTTC.